This TCR beta chain was observed in a study of radiotherapy plus CTLA-4 blockade in lung cancer. This clone came up once. Compared with germline, one end of the junction differs, possibly owing to a read error. The sample carries other DNA sequences with the same CDR3. Produced via immunoSEQ multiplex PCR; TCRdb's table is partial and in-frame only. The data contain 20,000 to 25,000 clones, approximately 70% of them singletons. The source is a human donor with non-small cell lung cancer who had stable disease on radiotherapy plus ipilimumab. The sample consisted of peripheral blood, taken from a patient treated with radiotherapy plus ipilimumab.

For the CDR3, the DNA is TGTGCTTTCAACTACGAGCAGTACTTT. It is translated as CAFNYEQYF. V and J are TRBV7-9 and TRBJ2-7, with no clear D. This CDR3 has 9 residues. Germline V gene data show CDR1 as SEHNR and CDR2 as FQNEAQ (reference sequence).